The 29 T cell receptor beta chains below all came from one sample that was sequenced in a study of Graves' ophthalmopathy and Graves' hyperthyroidism. RNA transcripts were the source from which TCR beta CDR3 regions were amplified. After a first-round RT-PCR with HTBI primers, a second-round multiplex PCR was run. TCRdb ran MiXCR on the multiplex PCR reads and lists one entry per CDR3 protein. The sample holds 200,000 to 250,000 distinct CDR3 sequences, approximately 28% seen once. The material sequenced was peripheral blood. All receptors derive from a man aged 50-59 years with Graves' ophthalmopathy.

This clonotype has a handful of counts. The rearrangement joins TRBV28 to TRBJ1-2; D is possibly TRBD1 (5 bases). The CDR3 covers 12 residues. Trimming took off 6 bases at V and 8 bases at J, with 13 bases between the two ends. The germline V gene encodes CDR1 MDHEN and CDR2 SYDVKM. CDR3 in DNA: TGTGCCAGCAGCTCCCGCCCAGGGGGCTACACCTTC. Translating gives CASSSRPGGYTF.

J is TRBJ1-5 and V is TRBV5-1; D is unclear. CDR1 and CDR2 from the germline V gene are SGHRS and YFSETQ. V lost 0 bases to trimming and J lost 3 bases, with 10 bases between them. This CDR3 comprises 15 residues. In nucleotides, the CDR3 is TGCGCCAGCAGCTTGGTAGACACCTCCAATCAGCCCCAGCATTTT. Translated: CASSLVDTSNQPQHF.

This clonotype was seen at least ten times. The CDR3 DNA reads as TGTGCCAGCAGTGAGCAGGGGGCGGCTGGAAACACCATATATTTT. Translated, it gives CASSEQGAAGNTIYF. V and J are TRBV2 and TRBJ1-3; 8 bases are shared with TRBD1. The CDR3 has 15 residues. The germline gives CDR1 SNHLY, CDR2 FYNNEI. Losses at the gene ends were 3 bases for V and 2 bases for J; bases not matched to a gene: 3.

The chain carries TRBV6-5 and TRBJ2-2; 9 bases are a match to TRBD1. V lost 3 bases, J lost 5 bases, and 7 bases stayed unmatched. The length of the CDR3 is 16 residues. Germline V lookup: CDR1 MNHEY, CDR2 SVGAGI. CDR3 coding DNA: TGTGCCAGCAGTTATTCCGGGACAGGGTCGACCGGGGAGCTGTTTTTT. Translation: CASSYSGTGSTGELFF.

The chain carries TRBV12-3 or TRBV12-4 and TRBJ1-5; 7 bases map to TRBD1. This CDR3 is built from 15 residues. J gave up 3 bases and V 3 bases, and 5 bases lay outside the gene matches. The CDR3 loop reads CASSLPGGINQPQHF. The CDR3 coding sequence is TGTGCCAGCAGTTTGCCAGGGGGTATCAATCAGCCCCAGCATTTT.

The chain links TRBV6-1 to TRBJ1-2; D perhaps matches TRBD1 (5 bases). This CDR3 region has 15 residues. Germline-derived CDR1 and CDR2 are MNHNS and SASEGT. Deletions cut 2 bases from V and 7 bases from J, with 17 bases between. The CDR3 spells CASSESGVPGIGYTF. The DNA for the CDR3 is TGTGCCAGCAGTGAATCGGGGGTTCCAGGGATTGGCTACACCTTC.

This clonotype was picked up one time. V and J are TRBV9 and TRBJ2-5; weak D call: TRBD1 (6 bases). The CDR3 runs 14 residues. The ends were cut back, 0 bases at V and 2 bases at J, with 8 bases in the middle. Germline loops: CDR1 SGDLS, CDR2 YYNGEE. CDR3: CASSVDGQQETQYF. Written as DNA, the CDR3 is TGTGCCAGCAGCGTAGACGGACAGCAAGAGACCCAGTACTTC.

Of note for this clonotype: At one of its ends the junction is not consistent with the germline gene, which may arise from a read error. The V call is TRBV12-3 or TRBV12-4, the J call TRBJ1-5; D gene unclear. There are 15 residues in the CDR3. CDR3 sequence reads: CASNLGRTSNRPQHF. The CDR3 coding sequence is TGTGCCAGCAACTTAGGGCGGACGAGCAATCGGCCCCAGCATTTT.

In this sample, this clonotype turned up many times. This CDR3 is CASSLVGRGTEAFF. The DNA for the CDR3 is TGTGCCAGCAGCTTAGTAGGGCGCGGCACTGAAGCTTTCTTT. V usage is TRBV11-2 and J usage is TRBJ1-1; the D is unclear. CDR1 SGHAT and CDR2 FQNNGV come from the germline V gene. CDR3 length: 14 amino acids. The V gene lost 1 base and the J gene lost 4 bases, with 10 bases spanning the gap.

The table lists this clonotype with many counts. The chain links TRBV6-4 to TRBJ2-7, with TRBD2 as a possible D gene (6 bases). The V end lost 6 bases, the J end lost 6 bases, and 27 bases lay between the germline ends. The CDR3 has 17 residues. Per germline, CDR1 MRHNA and CDR2 SNTAGT. CDR3 loop: CASRTAAMGPGVGEQYF. The CDR3 DNA reads as TGTGCCAGCAGGACCGCTGCTATGGGTCCGGGGGTAGGCGAGCAGTACTTC.

This clonotype was detected many times. The chain uses TRBV28 and TRBJ1-5; no definite D call. The V and J ends lost 3 bases and 0 bases respectively, with 9 bases between them. The CDR3 is 15 residues long. CDR1 MDHEN and CDR2 SYDVKM come from the germline V gene. The CDR3 here is CASSFIAPSNQPQHF. The CDR3 nucleotides read TGTGCCAGCAGTTTTATAGCGCCTAGCAATCAGCCCCAGCATTTT.

This clonotype was observed many times. The chain combines TRBV12-3 or TRBV12-4 with TRBJ2-2, with 8 bases fitting TRBD1. The V gene end was trimmed by 5 bases and the J gene end by 0 bases; junction bases not matched to a gene: 2. The CDR3 has 15 residues. For the CDR3, the DNA is TGTGCCAGCAGTGACAGGGGCGCGAACACCGGGGAGCTGTTTTTT. The encoded protein is CASSDRGANTGELFF.

The chain combines TRBV5-1 with TRBJ1-2; maybe TRBD1 (5 bases). The CDR3 is made up of 14 amino acids. The V end lost 2 bases, the J end lost 2 bases, and 10 bases lay between the germline ends. Germline V CDR1 and CDR2: SGHRS, YFSETQ. CDR3 DNA: TGCGCCAGCAGCTTTGGGGCGGGCAACTATGGCTACACCTTC. This codes for CASSFGAGNYGYTF.

The chain combines TRBV12-3 or TRBV12-4 with TRBJ2-5, with D uncertain. The end of the DNA fits TRBJ2-7 better, so the J call may be wrong. The CDR3 runs to 15 residues. CDR3 amino acids: CASRVNGEIPYEQYF. CDR3 DNA sequence: TGTGCCAGCAGGGTGAACGGCGAGATCCCCTACGAGCAGTACTTC.

This clonotype occurred many times. This chain connects TRBV7-2 to TRBJ2-7, with 9 nucleotides matching TRBD1. V shed 1 base, J shed 7 bases, and the junction held 11 bases outside the gene matches. The CDR3 has 16 amino acids. Germline loops: CDR1 SGHTA, CDR2 FQGNSA. The CDR3 bases are TGTGCCAGCAGCTTAGGTTGGACAGGGGAAATGGAGGAGCAGTACTTC. It codes for CASSLGWTGEMEEQYF.

This clonotype was recorded many times. The genes are TRBV19 and TRBJ1-3; a weak D match, TRBD1 (5 bases). Germline V CDR1 and CDR2: LNHDA, SQIVND (reference sequence). V lost 3 bases, J lost 0 bases, and 21 bases lay in between. CDR3 length: 19 amino acids. The CDR3 sequence: CASSMGLGVFEPSGNTIYF. CDR3 bases: TGTGCCAGTAGTATGGGTTTGGGGGTATTCGAGCCCTCTGGAAACACCATATATTTT.

The chain is built from TRBV11-2 and TRBJ1-2, with D possibly being TRBD1 (5 bases). The V gene's germline CDR1 is SGHAT and CDR2 FQNNGV. Trimming took 2 bases from V and 0 from J, leaving 10 bases between them. This CDR3 contains 15 residues. The DNA of the CDR3 is TGTGCCAGCAGCTTATGGGAGGGGACTAACTATGGCTACACCTTC. Residues: CASSLWEGTNYGYTF.

This clonotype was detected once. The chain recombines TRBV12-3 or TRBV12-4 with TRBJ2-7; D is perhaps TRBD1 (6 bases). This CDR3 comprises 15 residues. Trimming stripped 6 bases from V and 3 bases from J, with 18 bases between. CDR3 sequence (DNA): TGTGCCAGCAGCCAAAGGGGTAGGGGACACTACGAGCAGTACTTC. Translation gives CASSQRGRGHYEQYF.

The V and J genes are TRBV25-1 and TRBJ2-7; 13 bases fit TRBD2. From germline, CDR1 is MGHDK and CDR2 SYGVNS. After removal of 5 bases from V and 7 bases from J, the junction contained 11 bases not matched to a gene. The CDR3 is 16 amino acids. As DNA, the CDR3 is TGTGCCAGCAGTCCCTTGACTAGCGGGAGGTCCGGGGAGCAGTACTTC. Its translation is CASSPLTSGRSGEQYF.

This clonotype has ten or more counts. V gene TRBV29-1 combines with J gene TRBJ1-1; D gene unclear. Germline CDR1 SQVTM, CDR2 ANQGSEA. There are 11 residues in the CDR3. Trimming stripped 7 bases from V and 0 bases from J, with 6 bases between. In nucleotides, the CDR3 is TGCAGCGCCTACCTGAACACTGAAGCTTTCTTT. Protein: CSAYLNTEAFF.

There are many counts of this clonotype. This chain joins TRBV11-2 and TRBJ2-5; TRBD2 matches at 14 bases. This CDR3 is built from 18 residues. V lost 0 bases and J lost 5; bases outside the gene matches: 8. Germline V CDR1 and CDR2: SGHAT, FQNNGV. The CDR3 sequence is CASSLDPGLAGDSETQYF. The CDR3 DNA is TGTGCCAGCAGCTTAGATCCGGGACTAGCGGGAGATTCGGAGACCCAGTACTTC.

This clonotype was seen a handful of times. The chain recombines TRBV19 with TRBJ1-1, with 8 nucleotides matching TRBD1. In germline, CDR1 is LNHDA, CDR2 SQIVND (reference sequence). This CDR3 contains 16 residues. The J segment lost 5 bases and the V segment lost 5 bases, leaving 13 bases of the junction unmatched. CDR3 region: CASSFPGTGEETEAFF. The CDR3 DNA reads TGTGCCAGTAGTTTCCCCGGGACAGGTGAGGAGACTGAAGCTTTCTTT.

The chain carries TRBV5-1 and TRBJ2-2; 7 bases are a match to TRBD1. Germline V lookup: CDR1 SGHRS, CDR2 YFSETQ. The CDR3 is made up of 14 amino acids. The V gene end was trimmed by 3 bases and the J gene end by 6 bases; junction bases not matched to a gene: 5. CDR3 protein: CASSYTGDAGELFF. CDR3 nucleotides: TGCGCCAGCAGCTATACAGGGGACGCCGGGGAGCTGTTTTTT. Using reference TRBV5-1 and TRBJ2-2 for the parts outside the CDR3, the full variable domain is KAGVTQTPRYLIKTRGQQVTLSCSPISGHRSVSWYQQTPGQGLQFLFEYFSETQRNKGNFPGRFSGRQFSNSRSEMNVSTLELGDSALYLCASSYTGDAGELFFGEGSRLTVL.

This chain links TRBV7-9 with TRBJ2-5, with D tentatively TRBD1 (6 bases). V dropped 5 bases and J dropped 5 bases, with 15 bases sitting between them. This CDR3 comprises 14 residues. Per the germline V gene, CDR1 is SEHNR and CDR2 is FQNEAQ (reference sequence). CDR3 nucleotide sequence: TGTGCCAGCAGCAGTGTGGGGGCGAGGGAGACCCAGTACTTC. Its translation is CASSSVGARETQYF.

The chain employs TRBV28 and TRBJ1-2; D gene unclear. This CDR3 is 12 amino acids long. The V gene lost 8 bases and the J gene lost 2 bases, with 9 bases spanning the gap. The V gene's germline CDR1 is MDHEN and CDR2 SYDVKM. The CDR3 nucleotides read TGTGCCAGCCAGCCCTGGAACTATGGCTACACCTTC. Its translation is CASQPWNYGYTF.

Ten or more counts support this clonotype. V usage is TRBV6-2 or TRBV6-3 and J usage is TRBJ2-4; the D gene is possibly TRBD1 (5 bases). The germline CDR1 and CDR2 sequences are MNHEY and SVGEGT. The CDR3 extends over 18 amino acids. V lost 4 bases and J 0 bases, leaving 19 bases between the germline ends. CDR3 sequence reads: CASSLTLRQNLAKNIQYF. The CDR3 DNA sequence: TGTGCCAGCAGTTTAACCCTTCGACAGAATCTAGCCAAAAACATTCAGTACTTC.

This clonotype was observed once. CDR3: CAISESLGTDSAYEQYF. The CDR3 DNA is TGTGCCATCAGTGAGTCGTTGGGGACAGACTCAGCCTACGAGCAGTACTTC. The V and J genes are TRBV10-3 and TRBJ2-7, with 7 bases that match TRBD1. Germline V gives CDR1 ENHRY, CDR2 SYGVKD. Trimming removed 0 bases from V and 2 bases from J; junction bases left unmatched: 10. The CDR3 length is 17 residues.

The table lists this clonotype with many counts. This sequence joins TRBV11-1 and TRBJ1-1; D is ambiguous. There are 17 residues in the CDR3. V was trimmed by 5 bases and J by 0 bases, leaving 19 bases between them. Germline loops: CDR1 SGHAT, CDR2 FQDESV (reference sequence). CDR3 loop: CASSPAPAGPMNTEAFF. The CDR3 region has the DNA TGTGCCAGCAGCCCCGCCCCGGCAGGCCCCATGAACACTGAAGCTTTCTTT.

In this sample, this clonotype turned up many times. V gene TRBV28 combines with J gene TRBJ2-7; D not resolved. This CDR3 spans 14 amino acids. Germline V gene lookup returns CDR1 MDHEN and CDR2 SYDVKM. V was shortened by 7 bases and J by 2 bases, with 15 bases between the two germline ends. CDR3 sequence: CASTHTLFPYEQYF. CDR3 DNA: TGTGCCAGCACCCATACGCTATTCCCCTACGAGCAGTACTTC.